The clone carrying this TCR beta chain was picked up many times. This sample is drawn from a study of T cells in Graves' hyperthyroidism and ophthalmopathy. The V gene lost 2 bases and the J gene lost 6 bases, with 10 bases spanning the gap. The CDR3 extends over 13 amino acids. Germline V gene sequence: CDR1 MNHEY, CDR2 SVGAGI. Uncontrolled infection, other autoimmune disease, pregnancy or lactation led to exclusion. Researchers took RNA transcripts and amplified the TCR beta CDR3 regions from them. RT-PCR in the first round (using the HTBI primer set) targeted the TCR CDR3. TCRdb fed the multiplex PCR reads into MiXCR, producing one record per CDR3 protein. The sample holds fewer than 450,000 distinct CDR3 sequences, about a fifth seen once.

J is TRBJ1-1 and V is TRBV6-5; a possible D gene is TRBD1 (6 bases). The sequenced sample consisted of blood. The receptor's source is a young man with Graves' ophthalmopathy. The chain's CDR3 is CASSYTTGSEAFF. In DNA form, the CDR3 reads TGTGCCAGCAGTTACACTACAGGGTCTGAAGCTTTCTTT.